The 29 T cell receptor beta chains reported below all come from one sample, sequenced in a study of beta chain features in type 1 diabetes. Broader study findings: In all four CD4+ subsets, TCRB CDR3 length was significantly, moderately reduced in type 1 diabetes.

Reverse transcribing all isolated RNA meant expressed TCRB transcripts were sequenced. Sequencing used immunoSEQ multiplex PCR; TCRdb keeps in-frame clones, though not all of them. Of approximately 250,000 clones in the sample, 16% were seen once. Antigens for these TCRs are unknown. The specimen was naive CD4+ T cells from blood. These receptors were taken from a man aged 30 to 39 with type 1 diabetes.

This clone was detected only a few times. This rearrangement joins TRBV9 to TRBJ2-7; tentative D call: TRBD1 (6 bases). In germline, CDR1 is SGDLS, CDR2 YYNGEE. Trimming left V 0 bases short and J 12 bases short, with 10 bases between. CDR3 length equals 11 residues. The CDR3 spells CASSVAQGRYF. In nucleotides, the CDR3 is TGTGCCAGCAGCGTAGCACAGGGAAGGTACTTC.

V is TRBV7-9 and J is TRBJ2-7; 7 bases are a match to TRBD1. The trim removed 5 bases at V and 3 bases at J, leaving 7 bases unmatched. This CDR3 region has 14 residues. Germline values: CDR1 SEHNR, CDR2 FQNEAQ (reference sequence). CDR3 in amino acids: CASSPQTGSYEQYF. The CDR3 DNA sequence: TGTGCCAGCAGCCCTCAGACAGGGAGCTACGAGCAGTACTTC. Supplemented by reference TRBV7-9 and TRBJ2-7, the full variable domain reads DTGVSQNPRHKITKRGQNVTFRCDPISEHNRLYWYRQTLGQGPEFLTYFQNEAQLEKSRLLSDRFSAERPKGSFSTLEIQRTEQGDSAMYLCASSPQTGSYEQYFGPGTRLTVT.

This clone was seen a few times. The chain has TRBV10-1 and TRBJ2-5, with D possibly TRBD2 on 5 matching bases. CDR1 WNHNN and CDR2 SYGVQD come from the germline V gene (reference sequence). The CDR3 spans 16 residues. V gave up 0 bases and J gave up 0 bases, with 11 bases separating them. The CDR3 loop is CASSESRREYQETQYF. The CDR3, as DNA: TGCGCCAGCAGTGAGTCGCGACGGGAATACCAAGAGACCCAGTACTTC.

V usage is TRBV29-1 and J usage is TRBJ2-5, with D possibly called TRBD1 or TRBD2 (5 bases each). Trimming stripped 6 bases from V and 2 bases from J, with 13 bases between. CDR1 is SQVTM, CDR2 ANQGSEA, per germline. The CDR3 sequence is 13 residues long. CDR3 sequence: CSVSRGWQETQYF. In nucleotides, the CDR3 is TGCAGCGTATCCCGGGGCTGGCAAGAGACCCAGTACTTC.

This clone has more than one count but fewer than ten. This chain links TRBV10-3 with TRBJ2-5; D tentatively fits TRBD1 or TRBD2 (7 bases each). Germline V gene sequence: CDR1 ENHRY, CDR2 SYGVKD. V lost 8 bases to trimming and J lost 5 bases, with 18 bases between them. The CDR3 covers 14 residues. Here the CDR3 reads CAIQGGATSETQYF. The CDR3 DNA is TGTGCCATCCAGGGGGGGGCAACGAGCGAGACCCAGTACTTC.

In the case of this clone: At one end the junction does not follow the germline gene, possibly because of a read error. The chain combines TRBV29-1 with TRBJ2-6; the D gene is possibly TRBD2 (5 bases). The CDR3 consists of 13 residues. Germline assignment: CDR1 SQVTM and CDR2 ANQGSEA. The CDR3 DNA follows: TGCAGCGTCCGGACCGACGGGGTCAACGTCCTGACTTTC. Translation gives CSVRTDGVNVLTF.

The chain is built from TRBV7-9 and TRBJ2-3, with 11 bases lining up with TRBD2. The CDR3 loop spans 16 amino acids. V dropped 2 bases and J dropped 6; count of bases not matched to a gene: 7. CDR1 and CDR2 from the germline V gene are SEHNR and FQNEAQ (reference sequence). CDR3 residues: CASSLQLAGDGDTQYF. In DNA, the CDR3 is TGTGCCAGCAGCTTACAACTAGCGGGAGATGGGGATACGCAGTATTTT.

The V gene is TRBV13, the J gene TRBJ2-3; 9 nucleotides align to TRBD2. Germline CDR1 is PRHDT and CDR2 is FYEKMQ (reference sequence). V lost 2 bases to trimming and J lost 2 bases; unmatched junction nucleotides: 14. CDR3 length equals 19 residues. The CDR3: CASSLRGLATSGHTDTQYF. In DNA form, the CDR3 reads TGTGCCAGCAGCTTAAGGGGTTTGGCGACTAGCGGTCACACAGATACGCAGTATTTT.

The chain carries TRBV25-1 and TRBJ2-3, with D hard to call. CDR1 is MGHDK and CDR2 is SYGVNS in the germline V gene. The CDR3 spans 11 residues. The V end was cut by 8 bases, the J end by 5 bases, with 8 bases between. Written as DNA, the CDR3 is TGTGCCAGCGTGCACATAGATACGCAGTATTTT. Residues: CASVHIDTQYF.

J is TRBJ2-1 and V is TRBV7-8; D is undetermined. Germline V lookup: CDR1 SGHVS, CDR2 FQNEAQ. This CDR3 has 16 residues. Trimming took 0 bases from V and 5 from J, leaving 14 bases between them. CDR3 in amino acids: CASSLALFYSHNEQFF. The CDR3 nucleotides read TGTGCCAGCAGCTTAGCGCTCTTTTACTCGCACAATGAGCAGTTCTTC.

The chain joins TRBV29-1 to TRBJ2-2; TRBD2 might be the D (5 bases). There are 13 residues in the CDR3. The V end was cut by 4 bases, the J end by 1 base, with 7 bases between. The germline CDR1 and CDR2 sequences are SQVTM and ANQGSEA. The CDR3 region is CSVVGLNTGELFF. CDR3 DNA sequence: TGCAGCGTTGTCGGACTGAACACCGGGGAGCTGTTTTTT.

V and J are TRBV28 and TRBJ2-1; a weak D match, TRBD2 (5 bases). The CDR3 loop spans 13 amino acids. Germline V gene lookup returns CDR1 MDHEN and CDR2 SYDVKM. Trimming left V 6 bases short and J 10 bases short, with 16 bases between. CDR3 DNA: TGTGCCAGCAGCCCCTCCGGGGTGCCGGAGCAGTTCTTC. This codes for CASSPSGVPEQFF.

This chain joins TRBV6-5 and TRBJ2-1; 7 bases line up with TRBD1. J was trimmed by 3 bases and V by 6 bases; bases with no gene match: 5. The CDR3 totals 14 residues. CDR1 MNHEY and CDR2 SVGAGI come from the germline V gene. This CDR3 is CASSPTGDYNEQFF. The CDR3 bases are TGTGCCAGCAGCCCAACAGGGGACTACAATGAGCAGTTCTTC.

The rearrangement joins TRBV29-1 to TRBJ2-1; 9 nucleotides match TRBD2. V lost 6 bases and J lost 5; bases outside the gene matches: 8. The CDR3 is 14 residues long. Germline-derived CDR1 and CDR2 are SQVTM and ANQGSEA. Here the CDR3 DNA reads TGCAGCGTGAAAATTAGCGGGAGAAACAATGAGCAGTTCTTC. It codes for CSVKISGRNNEQFF.

The chain employs TRBV7-3 and TRBJ2-2; possible D gene TRBD2, 5 bases. The CDR3 length is 14 residues. V was shortened by 5 bases and J by 12 bases, with 19 bases between the two germline ends. Germline values: CDR1 SGHTA, CDR2 FQGTGA. In DNA, the CDR3 is TGTGCCAGCAGCCCAGATGTGGGCACGGGGAAGCTGTTTTTT. Translation gives CASSPDVGTGKLFF.

The chain joins TRBV30 to TRBJ2-1; 9 bases fit TRBD1. The V gene end was trimmed by 4 bases and the J gene end by 7 bases; junction bases not matched to a gene: 5. The germline gives CDR1 GTSNPN, CDR2 SVGIG (reference sequence). The CDR3 contains 13 residues. This chain's CDR3 is CAWTGTGFNEQFF. CDR3 nucleotide sequence: TGTGCCTGGACCGGGACAGGGTTTAATGAGCAGTTCTTC.

The table lists this clone with a few counts. The chain combines TRBV4-2 with TRBJ2-7; D perhaps matches TRBD2 (7 bases). Germline V gene sequence: CDR1 LGHNA, CDR2 YNFKEQ. The CDR3 is 15 residues long. Trimming cost V 0 bases and J 6 bases, with 15 bases left between them. The CDR3 bases are TGTGCCAGCAGCCAAGATCAGAACAGGGAGGGCGAGCAGTACTTC. It specifies CASSQDQNREGEQYF.

The DNA of the CDR3 is TGTGCCAGCAGCGGCGACAGTGGCAATCAGCCCCAGCATTTT. Protein product: CASSGDSGNQPQHF. The rearrangement joins TRBV9 to TRBJ1-5; D might be TRBD1 (5 bases). Germline loops: CDR1 SGDLS, CDR2 YYNGEE. V was cut by 3 bases and J by 2 bases, with 9 bases left in between. The length of the CDR3 is 14 residues.

This clone appeared a few times. A much larger clone lies a single base off, so this may be a read error. Other DNA variants within this sample encode the same CDR3. The genes are TRBV5-4 and TRBJ2-5; D not resolved. V shed 3 bases and J shed 2 bases, with 2 bases lying between them. The length of the CDR3 is 11 residues. CDR1 is SGHNT and CDR2 is YYREEE in the germline V gene (reference sequence). The DNA of the CDR3 is TGTGCCAGCAGCTCACAAGAGACCCAGTACTTC. Encoded protein: CASSSQETQYF.

This clone was recorded a few times. V is TRBV18 and J is TRBJ2-7; 8 positions agree with TRBD1. CDR1 and CDR2 (germline): KGHSH, LQKENI. V shed 4 bases, J shed 6 bases, and the junction held 11 bases outside the gene matches. This CDR3 comprises 15 residues. The CDR3 sequence: CASSLPTGEVAEQYF. Written as DNA, the CDR3 is TGTGCCAGCTCACTACCGACAGGGGAAGTAGCCGAGCAGTACTTC.

There are a few counts of this clone. The CDR3: CSVERLAQNNEQFF. CDR3 coding DNA: TGCAGCGTTGAGCGGCTAGCGCAGAACAATGAGCAGTTCTTC. The J gene is TRBJ2-1, the V gene TRBV29-1; a weak D match, TRBD2 (6 bases). This CDR3 is built from 14 residues. Trimming cost V 3 bases and J 5 bases, with 14 bases left between them. Germline V gene data show CDR1 as SQVTM and CDR2 as ANQGSEA.

This clone has just a few counts. The V call is TRBV28, the J call TRBJ2-1, with 7 nucleotides matching TRBD1. Looked up from germline, CDR1 is MDHEN and CDR2 is SYDVKM. V gave up 6 bases and J gave up 6 bases; unmatched junction bases: 5. This CDR3 has 13 residues. The CDR3: CASSRGQFNEQFF. As DNA, the CDR3 is TGTGCCAGCAGCCGGGGACAGTTCAATGAGCAGTTCTTC. Full variable domain (rest looked up from reference TRBV28 and TRBJ2-1): DVKVTQSSRYLVKRTGEKVFLECVQDMDHENMFWYRQDPGLGLRLIYFSYDVKMKEKGDIPEGYSVSREKKERFSLILESASTNQTSMYLCASSRGQFNEQFFGPGTRLTVL.

This clone was detected a few times. This chain uses TRBV2 with TRBJ2-1, with D unclear. Trimming pared 1 base from V and 6 bases from J, leaving 7 bases between. CDR3 length equals 13 residues. Germline CDR1 SNHLY, CDR2 FYNNEI. The CDR3 protein is CASSEGKLNEQFF. The CDR3, as DNA: TGTGCCAGCAGTGAAGGGAAACTCAATGAGCAGTTCTTC.

This clone occurred a few times. At the DNA level, this CDR3 is encoded by other sequences in the same sample as well. The chain carries TRBV4-1 and TRBJ2-5; D gene uncertain. Per the germline V gene, CDR1 is MGHRA and CDR2 is YSYEKL. Trimming stripped 0 bases from V and 4 bases from J, with 3 bases between. This CDR3 region has 12 residues. The CDR3 DNA reads TGCGCCAGCAGCCAAGATAGAGAGACCCAGTACTTC. Protein product: CASSQDRETQYF.

The V and J genes are TRBV27 and TRBJ2-5, with TRBD1 as a possible D gene (5 bases). The CDR3 length is 13 residues. Germline V CDR1 and CDR2: MNHEY, SMNVEV (reference sequence). The V end lost 5 bases, the J end lost 3 bases, and 10 bases lay between the germline ends. The CDR3: CASSRRQKETQYF. The DNA of the CDR3 is TGTGCCAGCAGTCGCAGACAGAAAGAGACCCAGTACTTC.

The chain recombines TRBV29-1 with TRBJ2-3; no clear D. This CDR3 is 14 amino acids long. CDR1 and CDR2 (germline): SQVTM, ANQGSEA. V shed 4 bases and J shed 0 bases, with 11 bases lying between them. DNA of the CDR3: TGCAGCGTTGGCATAGTATCTAGCACAGATACGCAGTATTTT. This codes for CSVGIVSSTDTQYF.

This clone was seen more than once but under ten times. The V gene is TRBV9, the J gene TRBJ2-4; unclear D gene. CDR3 length equals 15 residues. The germline V gene encodes CDR1 SGDLS and CDR2 YYNGEE. The V gene lost 0 bases and the J gene lost 2 bases, with 9 bases spanning the gap. In nucleotides, the CDR3 is TGTGCCAGCAGCGTAGACGGCGATCCCAAAAACATTCAGTACTTC. This translates into CASSVDGDPKNIQYF.

V usage is TRBV2 and J usage is TRBJ2-7; TRBD2 matches at 12 bases. The length of the CDR3 is 14 residues. With V trimmed by 7 bases and J by 5 bases, 6 bases remained unmatched. In germline, CDR1 is SNHLY, CDR2 FYNNEI. CDR3 coding DNA: TGTGCCAGCACCGGACTAGCGGGAAGGAACGAGCAGTACTTC. Its translation: CASTGLAGRNEQYF.

The chain has TRBV6-5 and TRBJ2-7, with D tentatively TRBD2 (6 bases). The germline V and J ends were trimmed by 8 bases and 0 bases, with 14 bases remaining between them. The germline CDR1 and CDR2 sequences are MNHEY and SVGAGI. This CDR3 contains 14 residues. The CDR3 reads CASARERYSYEQYF. The CDR3 bases are TGTGCCAGCGCTCGGGAGAGGTACTCCTACGAGCAGTACTTC.